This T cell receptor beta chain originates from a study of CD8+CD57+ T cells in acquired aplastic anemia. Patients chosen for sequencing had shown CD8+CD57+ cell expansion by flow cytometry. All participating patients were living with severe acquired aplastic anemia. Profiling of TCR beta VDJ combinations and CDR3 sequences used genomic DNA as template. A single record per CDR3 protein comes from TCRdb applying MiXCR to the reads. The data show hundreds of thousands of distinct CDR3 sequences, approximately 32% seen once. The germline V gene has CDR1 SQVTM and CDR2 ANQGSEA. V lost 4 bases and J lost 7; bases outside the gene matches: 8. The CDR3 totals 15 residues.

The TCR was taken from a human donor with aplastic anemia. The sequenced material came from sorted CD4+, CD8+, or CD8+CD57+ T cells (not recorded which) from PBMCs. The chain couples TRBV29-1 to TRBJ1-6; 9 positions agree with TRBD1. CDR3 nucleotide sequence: TGCAGCGTTGTTGGACAGGGGAGCTCCAATTCACCCCTCCACTTT. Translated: CSVVGQGSSNSPLHF. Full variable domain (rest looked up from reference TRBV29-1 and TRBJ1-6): SAVISQKPSRDICQRGTSLTIQCQVDSQVTMMFWYRQQPGQSLTLIATANQGSEATYESGFVIDKFPISRPNLTFSTLTVSNMSPEDSSIYLCSVVGQGSSNSPLHFGNGTRLTVT.